This record looks at one T cell receptor (beta chain) sequence and its context. Its cognate antigen is unknown. The sample comes from a study of high-grade serous ovarian cancer treatment subgroups. On the study more broadly: Samples averaged roughly 15,000 reads and some 7,500 unique TCR beta rearrangements. Study observations and caveats: Same-patient tumor repertoires overlapped at about 0.11 to 0.85; different patients barely overlapped. The analyses considered CDR3 and ignored CDR1 and CDR2.

Tumor samples were taken before definitive surgery or chemotherapy. The protocol was immunoSEQ multiplex PCR, while the TCRdb copy is restricted to in-frame clones and leaves out a portion. The sample includes 6,000 or so clones, about three quarters of them seen just once. The CDR3 extends over 15 amino acids. V shed 3 bases and J shed 8 bases, with 17 bases lying between them. Germline CDR1 reads MNHNS; CDR2 reads SASEGT. Sequences were obtained from tumor tissue. The chain is built from TRBV6-1 and TRBJ1-5, with a possible D match to TRBD1 (5 bases). The TCR comes from a human donor with high-grade serous ovarian cancer. CDR3 nucleotides: TGTGCCAGCAGTGAGGGGCAGGTTGGCCAAGAGCCCCAGCATTTT. It yields the protein CASSEGQVGQEPQHF.